Listed here are 11 T cell receptor beta chains from one sample, sequenced in a study of CD8 T cells in ankylosing spondylitis. Study-wide results and limits: Made up of 7 to 9 highly homologous variants, a TCR beta motif appeared characteristic of ankylosing spondylitis blood.

These receptors have no identified antigens. MiXCR, run by TCRdb on the 5' RACE reads, gives a single entry per CDR3 protein. Of about 800,000 distinct CDR3 sequences listed, 10% to 15% were seen once; the top ten hold about 0.5%. Sequencing input: blood, either unsorted or a sorted T cell fraction (not recorded which). The receptors derive from a male donor with ankylosing spondylitis.

This chain uses TRBV7-2 with TRBJ2-1; D not certain. The CDR3 has 15 residues. The V end was cut by 1 base, the J end by 9 bases, with 16 bases between. Germline V gene sequence: CDR1 SGHTA, CDR2 FQGNSA. The chain's CDR3 is CASSLVGRGSSEQFF. The CDR3 DNA reads TGTGCCAGCAGCTTAGTGGGCCGTGGGTCTAGTGAGCAGTTCTTC.

In this sample, this clonotype turned up many times. The chain has TRBV5-6 and TRBJ1-2; D might be TRBD1 (5 bases). Germline CDR1 and CDR2: SGHDT and YYEEEE. V gave up 4 bases and J gave up 8 bases, with 15 bases separating them. This CDR3 comprises 13 residues. CDR3 bases: TGTGCCAGCAGCCCGTTGGGGGAAGAGGGCTACACCTTC. This translates into CASSPLGEEGYTF.

The chain links TRBV18 to TRBJ1-1; perhaps TRBD1 as D (5 bases). The CDR3 runs 17 residues. Germline assignment: CDR1 KGHSH and CDR2 LQKENI. Trimming removed 1 base from V and 0 bases from J, with 15 bases in between. The CDR3 is CASSPLPATGVNTEAFF. The CDR3 DNA reads TGTGCCAGCTCACCACTCCCTGCTACGGGGGTGAACACTGAAGCTTTCTTT.

The V and J genes are TRBV15 and TRBJ1-5; D is unclear. Trimming removed 0 bases at V and 0 bases at J, with 6 bases between. CDR3 length equals 15 residues. Germline V gives CDR1 LNHNV, CDR2 YYDKDF (reference sequence). The CDR3 region is CATSRDGYSNQPQHF. The CDR3 DNA is TGTGCCACCAGCAGAGATGGCTATAGCAATCAGCCCCAGCATTTT. Variable domain in full (rest from reference TRBV15 and TRBJ1-5): DAMVIQNPRYQVTQFGKPVTLSCSQTLNHNVMYWYQQKSSQAPKLLFHYYDKDFNNEADTPDNFQSRRPNTSFCFLDIRSPGLGDTAMYLCATSRDGYSNQPQHFGDGTRLSIL.

This clonotype was observed a few times. The chain couples TRBV5-1 to TRBJ1-4; D perhaps matches TRBD1 (6 bases). V lost 0 bases to trimming and J lost 5 bases, with 8 bases between them. This CDR3 has 14 residues. The germline gives CDR1 SGHRS, CDR2 YFSETQ. The DNA of the CDR3 is TGCGCCAGCAGCTTGGGGACAGAAAATGAAAAACTGTTTTTT. The encoded protein is CASSLGTENEKLFF. Full variable domain (remainder filled in from reference TRBV5-1 and TRBJ1-4): KAGVTQTPRYLIKTRGQQVTLSCSPISGHRSVSWYQQTPGQGLQFLFEYFSETQRNKGNFPGRFSGRQFSNSRSEMNVSTLELGDSALYLCASSLGTENEKLFFGSGTQLSVL.

The CDR3 loop reads CAISEPGGNEQYF. The CDR3, as DNA: TGTGCCATCAGTGAACCAGGGGGAAACGAGCAGTACTTC. The rearrangement joins TRBV10-3 to TRBJ2-7, with 7 bases lining up with TRBD1. CDR3 length: 13 residues. Germline V lookup: CDR1 ENHRY, CDR2 SYGVKD. The V gene end was trimmed by 3 bases and the J gene end by 5 bases; junction bases not matched to a gene: 4.

The chain employs TRBV20-1 and TRBJ2-1, with 10 bases that match TRBD2. CDR1 and CDR2 from the germline V gene are DFQATT and SNEGSKA (reference sequence). The CDR3 totals 14 residues. With 6 bases clipped from V and 6 bases from J, the junction kept 8 bases outside the gene matches. DNA for the CDR3: TGCAGTGCCAGTAGGACTAGCGGCCCCAATGAGCAGTTCTTC. It encodes CSASRTSGPNEQFF.

The chain employs TRBV5-5 and TRBJ2-7; D is unresolved. Per the germline V gene, CDR1 is SGHKS and CDR2 is YYEKEE (reference sequence). The CDR3 runs to 15 residues. Trimming left V 4 bases short and J 3 bases short, with 17 bases between. The CDR3 nucleotides read TGTGCCAGCAGCCCGGGTCTTTTATCAGTCTACGAGCAGTACTTC. It is translated as CASSPGLLSVYEQYF.

V gene TRBV6-1 combines with J gene TRBJ1-6; D gene unclear. Germline CDR1 is MNHNS and CDR2 is SASEGT. V was trimmed by 7 bases and J by 0 bases, leaving 7 bases between them. The CDR3 is 14 residues long. CDR3 nucleotides: TGTGCCAGCAACTCGGTCTCCTATAATTCACCCCTCCACTTT. It yields the protein CASNSVSYNSPLHF.

V is TRBV5-6 and J is TRBJ1-1; D is uncertain. The CDR3 sequence is 13 residues long. V lost 9 bases to trimming and J lost 1 base, with 13 bases between them. Germline lookup yields CDR1 SGHDT and CDR2 YYEEEE. The CDR3, as DNA: TGTGCCACCTCCCGGGTCCCGAACACTGAAGCTTTCTTT. This encodes CATSRVPNTEAFF.

Many counts were recorded for this clonotype. The genes are TRBV29-1 and TRBJ2-2; unclear D gene. The CDR3 is 12 residues long. Germline V gene sequence: CDR1 SQVTM, CDR2 ANQGSEA. Trimming took off 5 bases at V and 3 bases at J, with 7 bases between the two ends. DNA for the CDR3: TGCAGCGTTCCTACGTACACCGGGGAGCTGTTTTTT. It is translated as CSVPTYTGELFF.